Below, 13 T cell receptor beta chains from the same sample are listed, as sequenced in a study of OX40 agonist ivuxolimab in advanced cancers. Repertoires were generated with immunoSEQ multiplex PCR, while TCRdb's copy carries only in-frame clones and drops some. The sample lists about 83,000 clones, about 80% occurring once. Sample: CD4+ or CD8+ T cells sorted from blood, taken in a trial of the OX40 agonist ivuxolimab. All receptors derive from an adult with an advanced solid tumor such as melanoma, head and neck, liver or kidney cancer.

The V and J genes are TRBV28 and TRBJ2-5; D may be TRBD2 (5 bases). Between the trimmed V and J ends, which lost 6 bases and 4 bases, there was a span of 24 bases. Germline loops: CDR1 MDHEN, CDR2 SYDVKM. This CDR3 comprises 17 residues. DNA of the CDR3: TGTGCCAGCAGCTTCCTCGGTGAGGGAAAATATGTAGAGACCCAGTACTTC. Amino acids: CASSFLGEGKYVETQYF.

The chain joins TRBV7-9 to TRBJ1-1; 9 nucleotides align to TRBD1. V was pared by 5 bases and J by 6 bases, with 4 bases of the junction left unmatched. Germline CDR1 reads SEHNR; CDR2 reads FQNEAQ (reference sequence). The CDR3 covers 13 residues. The DNA of the CDR3 is TGTGCCAGCAGCGAGGGACAGGGAGCTGAAGCTTTCTTT. Amino acids: CASSEGQGAEAFF.

The chain uses TRBV5-4 and TRBJ2-1; possibly TRBD1 or TRBD2 for D (5 bases each). Germline CDR1 SGHNT, CDR2 YYREEE (reference sequence). The CDR3 totals 14 residues. The ends were cut back, 4 bases at V and 2 bases at J, with 10 bases in the middle. The CDR3 DNA is TGTGCCAGCAGCCGGGGCGGCGCCTACAATGAGCAGTTCTTC. This gives the protein CASSRGGAYNEQFF.

The rearrangement uses TRBV7-2 and TRBJ2-1; D remains unclear. The CDR3 extends over 15 amino acids. Germline loops: CDR1 SGHTA, CDR2 FQGNSA. Trimming cost V 4 bases and J 3 bases, with 13 bases left between them. CDR3 in amino acids: CASSSGLRIYNEQFF. The CDR3 DNA follows: TGTGCCAGCAGCTCCGGCCTCAGGATCTACAATGAGCAGTTCTTC.

J is TRBJ2-1 and V is TRBV2; 12 nucleotides match TRBD2. Germline-derived CDR1 and CDR2 are SNHLY and FYNNEI. The CDR3 contains 16 residues. With V trimmed by 6 bases and J by 4 bases, 7 bases remained unmatched. CDR3: CASRVGLAGLYNEQFF. CDR3 nucleotide sequence: TGTGCCAGCAGGGTAGGACTAGCGGGGTTATACAATGAGCAGTTCTTC.

The rearrangement joins TRBV5-1 to TRBJ1-4, with 7 nucleotides matching TRBD1. Trimming removed 5 bases from V and 4 bases from J; junction bases left unmatched: 8. Germline V gene data show CDR1 as SGHRS and CDR2 as YFSETQ. The CDR3 is 15 amino acids. The DNA for the CDR3 is TGCGCCAGCAGTGACGGGACAGCCGTTAATGAAAAACTGTTTTTT. Translating it yields CASSDGTAVNEKLFF.

The rearrangement links TRBV7-9 to TRBJ1-4; D possibly corresponds to TRBD1 (6 bases). Trimming removed 5 bases from V and 0 bases from J, with 16 bases in between. CDR1 and CDR2 (germline): SEHNR, FQNEAQ (reference sequence). This CDR3 has 17 amino acids. The CDR3 sequence is CASSPGRGPTTNEKLFF. The CDR3 nucleotides are TGTGCCAGCAGCCCTGGTCGGGGGCCAACAACTAATGAAAAACTGTTTTTT.

The chain links TRBV4-3 to TRBJ2-4; maybe TRBD2 (6 bases). Trimming cost V 1 base and J 6 bases, with 13 bases left between them. Germline loops: CDR1 LGHNA, CDR2 YSLEER. This CDR3 is 15 amino acids long. The CDR3 is CASSQVSQGGNIQYF. The DNA of the CDR3 is TGCGCCAGCAGCCAAGTATCTCAGGGAGGAAACATTCAGTACTTC.

V gene TRBV7-9 combines with J gene TRBJ2-3; 7 bases line up with TRBD1. Looked up from germline, CDR1 is SEHNR and CDR2 is FQNEAQ (reference sequence). V shed 1 base and J 2 bases; nucleotides not matched to a gene: 3. This CDR3 comprises 15 residues. CDR3 bases: TGTGCCAGCAGCTTAGGACAGGGTGACACAGATACGCAGTATTTT. Protein product: CASSLGQGDTDTQYF.

The V call is TRBV19, the J call TRBJ1-2; the D is unclear. V lost 3 bases and J 3 bases, leaving 11 bases between the germline ends. CDR3 length: 14 residues. Germline V gives CDR1 LNHDA, CDR2 SQIVND (reference sequence). CDR3 sequence reads: CASSITVQDYGYTF. The CDR3 coding sequence is TGTGCCAGTAGTATTACAGTTCAGGACTATGGCTACACCTTC.

This clone showed up just once. The chain employs TRBV7-2 and TRBJ2-7; D is unclear. Trimming pared 2 bases from V and 0 bases from J, leaving 11 bases between. Germline CDR1 SGHTA, CDR2 FQGNSA. The length of the CDR3 is 15 residues. CDR3 region: CASSLRSPNSYEQYF. The CDR3 DNA reads as TGTGCCAGCAGCTTAAGGAGCCCAAACTCCTACGAGCAGTACTTC.

This rearrangement joins TRBV5-5 to TRBJ2-5; D uncertain. The germline gives CDR1 SGHKS, CDR2 YYEKEE (reference sequence). The V gene lost 3 bases and the J gene lost 9 bases, with 18 bases spanning the gap. The CDR3 is 14 amino acids. CDR3 nucleotides: TGTGCCAGCAGCTGGGGTCATGCGTCCGTGGCCCAGTACTTC. Its translation is CASSWGHASVAQYF.

This chain joins TRBV11-1 and TRBJ2-6; possibly TRBD1 or TRBD2 for D (6 bases each). Per the germline V gene, CDR1 is SGHAT and CDR2 is FQDESV (reference sequence). V shed 5 bases and J shed 0 bases, with 11 bases lying between them. CDR3 length: 16 amino acids. The CDR3 sequence: CASSLGGPSGANVLTF. For the CDR3, the DNA is TGTGCCAGCAGCCTAGGGGGGCCCTCTGGGGCCAACGTCCTGACTTTC.